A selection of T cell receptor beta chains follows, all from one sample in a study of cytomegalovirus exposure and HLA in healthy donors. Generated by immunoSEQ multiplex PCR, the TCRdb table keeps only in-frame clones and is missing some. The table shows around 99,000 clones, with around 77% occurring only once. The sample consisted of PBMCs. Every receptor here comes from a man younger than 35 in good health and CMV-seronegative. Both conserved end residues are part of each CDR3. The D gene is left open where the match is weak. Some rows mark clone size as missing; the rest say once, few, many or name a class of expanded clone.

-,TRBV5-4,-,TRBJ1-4,TGTGCCAGCAGCCGGTGGGTTGGGAGGGACCGGGATGAAAAACTGTTTTTT,CASSRWVGRDRDEKLFF
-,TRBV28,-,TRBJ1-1,TGTGCCAGCAGTTTAATACAGAAGAACACTGAAGCTTTCTTT,CASSLIQKNTEAFF
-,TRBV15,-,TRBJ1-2,TGTGCCACCAGCAGAGATCGTGGCTACACCTTC,CATSRDRGYTF
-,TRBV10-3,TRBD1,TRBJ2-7,TGTGCCATCAGCCCGACAGGGGGCGTCTACGAGCAGTACTTC,CAISPTGGVYEQYF
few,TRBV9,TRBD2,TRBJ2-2,TGTGCCAGCAGCGTCCAAGCGGGGACGGGGGAGCTGTTTTTT,CASSVQAGTGELFF
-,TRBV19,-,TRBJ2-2,TGTGCCAGTAGGCCTGGACAGAGTCGGGAGCTGTTTTTT,CASRPGQSRELFF
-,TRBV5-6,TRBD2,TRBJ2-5,TGTGCCAGCAGCTTTCGAGGGAGGGTTGAGACCCAGTACTTC,CASSFRGRVETQYF
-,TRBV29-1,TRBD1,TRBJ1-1,TGCAGCGTGGACGGGCAGGGGGCAAGGAACACTGAAGCTTTCTTT,CSVDGQGARNTEAFF
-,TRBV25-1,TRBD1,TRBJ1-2,TGTGCCAGCAGGCAAGGGGGCCAAGGCTACACCTTC,CASRQGGQGYTF
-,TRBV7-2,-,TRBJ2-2,TGTGCCAGCAGCTTAGAGAGCAGGACCGGGGAGCTGTTTTTT,CASSLESRTGELFF
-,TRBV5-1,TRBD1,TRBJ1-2,TGCGCCAGCAGCTTGGACAGGGGCTATGGCTACACCTTC,CASSLDRGYGYTF
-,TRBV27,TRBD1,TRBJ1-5,TGTGCCAGCAGTCCACGCTCTCAGGGGGCTAGCAATCAGCCCCAGCATTTT,CASSPRSQGASNQPQHF
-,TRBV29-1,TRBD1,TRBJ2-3,TGCAGCGTTGAAGATCGTGACCGGGACAGGGGCACAGATACGCAGTATTTT,CSVEDRDRDRGTDTQYF
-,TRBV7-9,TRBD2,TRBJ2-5,TGTGCCAGCAGGTCGGGACTAACCAGGGAGACCCAGTACTTC,CASRSGLTRETQYF
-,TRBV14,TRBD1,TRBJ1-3,TGTGCCAGCAGCCAAGAGGACAGGGGGCGTTTTGGAAACACCATATATTTT,CASSQEDRGRFGNTIYF
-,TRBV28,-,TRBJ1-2,TGTGCCAGCCACAGCCGCTATGGCTACACCTTC,CASHSRYGYTF
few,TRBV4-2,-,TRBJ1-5,TGTGCCAGCAGCCGAGGTGGGGAGGGGGATCAGCCCCAGCATTTT,CASSRGGEGDQPQHF
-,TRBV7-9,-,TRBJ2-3,TGTGCCAGCAGCTTTGGGTTGCAGGGCACAGATACGCAGTATTTT,CASSFGLQGTDTQYF
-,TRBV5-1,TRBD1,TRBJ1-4,TGCGCCAGCAGCGGGACAGATAATGAAAAACTGTTTTTT,CASSGTDNEKLFF
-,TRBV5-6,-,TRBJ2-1,TGTGCCAGCAGCTCCATGGCAGGACAGATTCTAGCCAATGAGCAGTTCTTC,CASSSMAGQILANEQFF
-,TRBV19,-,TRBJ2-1,TGTGCCAGTAGTATTCAACTAGGCTATGAGCAGTTCTTC,CASSIQLGYEQFF
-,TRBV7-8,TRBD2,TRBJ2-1,TGTGCCAGCAGCTTCGCTAGCGGGGGAGACAATGAGCAGTTCTTC,CASSFASGGDNEQFF
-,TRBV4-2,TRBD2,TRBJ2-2,TGTGCCAGCAGCGTTGAATTAGCGGGGGTGTCCGGGGAGCTGTTTTTT,CASSVELAGVSGELFF
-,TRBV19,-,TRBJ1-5,TGTGCCAGTAGCTCGCAGGGCAATCAGCCCCAGCATTTT,CASSSQGNQPQHF
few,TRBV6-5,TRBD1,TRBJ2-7,TGTGCCAGCCGCCCGCAGGACAGGGGTCCCTACGAGCAGTACTTC,CASRPQDRGPYEQYF
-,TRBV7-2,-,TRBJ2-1,TGTGCCAGCACCCAGAGGGGGGGCCGCTACAATGAGCAGTTCTTC,CASTQRGGRYNEQFF
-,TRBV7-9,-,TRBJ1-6,TGTGCCAGCAGCTCAACAGGTGTGAGTTCACCCCTCCACTTT,CASSSTGVSSPLHF
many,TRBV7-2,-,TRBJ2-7,TGTGCCAGCAGCTTTGGGCAGGGGACCTACGAGCAGTACTTC,CASSFGQGTYEQYF
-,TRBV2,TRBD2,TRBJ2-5,TGTGCCAGCATCTTAAGATCGGGGGGAGGGGAGACCCAGTACTTC,CASILRSGGGETQYF
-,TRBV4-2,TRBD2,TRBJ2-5,TGTGCCAGCAGCTCGGTAGCGGGGGGGCGTTTTGAGACCCAGTACTTC,CASSSVAGGRFETQYF
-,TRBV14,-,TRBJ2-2,TGTGCCAGCAGCCAAGCGAGTGGGGGGACCGGGGAGCTGTTTTTT,CASSQASGGTGELFF
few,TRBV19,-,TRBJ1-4,TGTGCCAGTAGTCTAAAAGAAAAACTGTTTTTT,CASSLKEKLFF
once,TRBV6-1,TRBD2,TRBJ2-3,TGTGCCAGCAGTGAGGTTAGCGGGGGCACAGATACGCAGTATTTT,CASSEVSGGTDTQYF
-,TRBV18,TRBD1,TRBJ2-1,TGTGCCAGCTCACCGCTGGGGACAGGCGACTACAATGAGCAGTTCTTC,CASSPLGTGDYNEQFF
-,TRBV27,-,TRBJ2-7,TGTGCCAGCAGTCCCGGTTACGAGCAGTACTTC,CASSPGYEQYF
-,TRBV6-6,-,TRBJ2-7,TGTGCCAGCAGTTACGTTGCGACATCCGAGCAGTACTTC,CASSYVATSEQYF
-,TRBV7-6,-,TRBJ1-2,TGTGCCAGCAGCTTCGATATTGCGGGATCGGCTAACTATGGCTACACCTTC,CASSFDIAGSANYGYTF
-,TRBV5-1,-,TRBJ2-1,TGCGCCAGCAGCCGGGACACGCCCTACAATGAGCAGTTCTTC,CASSRDTPYNEQFF
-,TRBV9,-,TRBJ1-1,TGTGCCAGCAGCGTAGGCGTAGGGGGCACTGAAGCTTTCTTT,CASSVGVGGTEAFF
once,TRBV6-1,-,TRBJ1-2,TGTGCCAGCAGTGAAGCGCTGGGCAGGGTGGAACGAGGCTACCCCTTC,CASSEALGRVERGYPF
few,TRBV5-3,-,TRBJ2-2,TGTGCCAGAAGCTCAGTGACCGGGATTCTGTTTAACCGGGAGCTGTTTTTT,CARSSVTGILFNRELFF
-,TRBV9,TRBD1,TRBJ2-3,TGTGCCAGCAGCGTACGGCAGGGGGCTAGGGATACGCAGTATTTT,CASSVRQGARDTQYF
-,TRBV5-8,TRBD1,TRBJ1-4,TGTGCCAGCAGCCCCGGGACAGGGATCGGAACTAATGAAAAACTGTTTTTT,CASSPGTGIGTNEKLFF
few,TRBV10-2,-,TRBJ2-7,TGCGCCAGCAGTGAGAGAGGGAGACACTCCTACGAGCAGTACTTC,CASSERGRHSYEQYF
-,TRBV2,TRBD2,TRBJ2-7,TGTGTCAGCAGTGAAAGGGTTCTAGCGGGGGGCTTGACCTACGAGCAGTACTTC,CVSSERVLAGGLTYEQYF
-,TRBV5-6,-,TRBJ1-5,TGTGCCAGCAGCTTGGGCAGGCCGGGCAATCAGCCCCAGCATTTT,CASSLGRPGNQPQHF
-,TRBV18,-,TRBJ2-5,TGTGCCAGCTCAACTACGGAGACCCAGTACTTC,CASSTTETQYF
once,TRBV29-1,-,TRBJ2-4,TGCAGCGTTGAATCCGGAGCCAAAAACATTCAGTACTTC,CSVESGAKNIQYF
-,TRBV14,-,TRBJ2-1,TGTGCCAGCAGTCGACAATACAATGAGCAGTTCTTC,CASSRQYNEQFF
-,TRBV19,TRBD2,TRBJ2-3,TGTGCCAGTAGGAGGAGCGGGGGGTTTGGGGATACGCAGTATTTT,CASRRSGGFGDTQYF
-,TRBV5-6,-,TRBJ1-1,TGTGCCAGCAGCTTCGGTAACACTGAAGCTTTCTTT,CASSFGNTEAFF
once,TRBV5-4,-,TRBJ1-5,TGTGCCAGCAGCCAGTCCAGGGGTCAGCCCCAGCATTTT,CASSQSRGQPQHF
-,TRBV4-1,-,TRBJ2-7,TGCGCCAGCAGCCAAGATTCAGGGTACGAGCAGTACTTC,CASSQDSGYEQYF
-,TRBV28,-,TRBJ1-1,TGTGCCAGCAGCCTAGGACAGTGGGCTGAAGCTTTCTTT,CASSLGQWAEAFF
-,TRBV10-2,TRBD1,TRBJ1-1,TGCGCCAGCAAAGACAGGGTCCACACTGAAGCTTTCTTT,CASKDRVHTEAFF
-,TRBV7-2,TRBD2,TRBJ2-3,TGTGCCAGCAGCTACAGCGGGGGGCCGGTGGATACGCAGTATTTT,CASSYSGGPVDTQYF
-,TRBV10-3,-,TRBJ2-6,TGTGCCATCAGTGATGGCGGGGCCAACGTCCTGACTTTC,CAISDGGANVLTF